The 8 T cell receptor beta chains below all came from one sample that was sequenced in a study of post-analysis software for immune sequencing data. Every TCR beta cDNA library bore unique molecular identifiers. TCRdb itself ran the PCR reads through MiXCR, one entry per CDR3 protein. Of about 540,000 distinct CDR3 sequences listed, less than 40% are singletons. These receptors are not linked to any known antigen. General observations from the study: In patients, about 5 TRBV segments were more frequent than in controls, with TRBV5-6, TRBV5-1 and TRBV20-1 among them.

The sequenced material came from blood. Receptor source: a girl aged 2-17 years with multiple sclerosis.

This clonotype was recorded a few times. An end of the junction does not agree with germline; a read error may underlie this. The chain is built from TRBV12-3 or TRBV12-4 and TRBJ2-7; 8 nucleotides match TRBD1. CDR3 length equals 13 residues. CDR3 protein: CAGRGRDRLEQYF. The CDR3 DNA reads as TGTGCCGGCAGAGGCCGGGACAGGCTTGAGCAGTACTTC.

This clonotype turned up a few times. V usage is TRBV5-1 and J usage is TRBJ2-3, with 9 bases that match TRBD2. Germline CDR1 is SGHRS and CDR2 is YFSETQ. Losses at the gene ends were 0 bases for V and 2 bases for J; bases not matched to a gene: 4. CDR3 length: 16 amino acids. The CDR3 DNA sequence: TGCGCCAGCAGCTTGGGCCTAGCGGGGCTCACAGATACGCAGTATTTT. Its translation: CASSLGLAGLTDTQYF. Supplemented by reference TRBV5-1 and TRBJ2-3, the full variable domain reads KAGVTQTPRYLIKTRGQQVTLSCSPISGHRSVSWYQQTPGQGLQFLFEYFSETQRNKGNFPGRFSGRQFSNSRSEMNVSTLELGDSALYLCASSLGLAGLTDTQYFGPGTRLTVL.

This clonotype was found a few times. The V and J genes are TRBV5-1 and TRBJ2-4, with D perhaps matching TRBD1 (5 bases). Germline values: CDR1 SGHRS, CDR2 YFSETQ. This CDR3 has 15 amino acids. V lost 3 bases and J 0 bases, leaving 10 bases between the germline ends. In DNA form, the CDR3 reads TGCGCCAGCAGCTCGACAGATCTAGCCAAAAACATTCAGTACTTC. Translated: CASSSTDLAKNIQYF.

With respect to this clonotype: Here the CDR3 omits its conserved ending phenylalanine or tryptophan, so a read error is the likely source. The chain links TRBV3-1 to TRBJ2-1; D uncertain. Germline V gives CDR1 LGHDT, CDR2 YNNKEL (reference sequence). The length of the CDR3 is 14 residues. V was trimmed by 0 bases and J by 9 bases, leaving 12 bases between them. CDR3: CASSQDPGNLEQFL. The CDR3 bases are TGTGCCAGCAGCCAAGATCCAGGCAACCTTGAGCAGTTCTTA.

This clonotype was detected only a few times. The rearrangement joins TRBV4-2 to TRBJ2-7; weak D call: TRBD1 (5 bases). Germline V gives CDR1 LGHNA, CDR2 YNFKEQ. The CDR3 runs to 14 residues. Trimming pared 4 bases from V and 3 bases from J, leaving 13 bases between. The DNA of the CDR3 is TGTGCCAGCAGCCCCACGACAGAGAACTACGAGCAGTACTTC. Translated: CASSPTTENYEQYF.

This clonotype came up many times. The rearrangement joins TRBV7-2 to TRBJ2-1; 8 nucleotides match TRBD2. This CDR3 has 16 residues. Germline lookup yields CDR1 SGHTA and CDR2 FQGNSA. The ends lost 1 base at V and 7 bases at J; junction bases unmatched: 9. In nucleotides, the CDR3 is TGTGCCAGCAGCTTAGTCGGCAGCGGGGGTAGGAATGAGCAGTTCTTC. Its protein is CASSLVGSGGRNEQFF.

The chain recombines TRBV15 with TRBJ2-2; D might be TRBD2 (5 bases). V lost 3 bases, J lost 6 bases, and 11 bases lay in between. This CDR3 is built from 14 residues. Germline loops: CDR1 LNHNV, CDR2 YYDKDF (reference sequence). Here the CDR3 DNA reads TGTGCCACCAGCAGCCCGGTCGGGGCCGGGGAGCTGTTTTTT. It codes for CATSSPVGAGELFF.

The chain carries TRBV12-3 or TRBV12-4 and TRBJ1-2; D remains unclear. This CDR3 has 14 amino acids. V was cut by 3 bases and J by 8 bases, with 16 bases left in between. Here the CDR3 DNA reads TGTGCCAGCAGTTTTAGTTCGGCTCGGGAGGGCTACACCTTC. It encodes CASSFSSAREGYTF.